The rows below give T cell receptor beta chains drawn from one sample of a study of cytomegalovirus exposure and HLA in healthy donors. Profiling relied on immunoSEQ multiplex PCR, and the TCRdb table lists in-frame clones only, not all of them. This repertoire shows 75,000 to 95,000 clones, approximately 84% found once; its top ten account for roughly 2.2%. The sample was PBMCs. All receptors come from a young man in good health and CMV-seronegative. The CDR3 runs from the conserved cysteine through the conserved F or W. Each record gives: V gene, D gene, J gene, clone size, CDR3 DNA, CDR3 protein. The D gene is left open where the match is weak. Where a row states a size, it is once, few, many or the class of an expanded clone; other rows omit it.

>TRBV5-4|TRBD1|TRBJ1-6|-
TGTGCCAGCAGCTTGGGCGGGACAGGGACGTCACCCCTCCACTTT
CASSLGGTGTSPLHF
>TRBV7-9|-|TRBJ1-2|few
TGTGCCAGCAGCCCTCATTGGGCAGGGGTCCGCTATGGCTACACCTTC
CASSPHWAGVRYGYTF
>TRBV6-5|TRBD1|TRBJ2-1|-
TGTGCCAGCAGCCGCAAGGACAGGTATGAGCAGTTCTTC
CASSRKDRYEQFF
>TRBV19|-|TRBJ2-7|-
TGTGCCAGTAGTATTCAAGGGAGCTACGAGCAGTACTTC
CASSIQGSYEQYF
>TRBV11-3|-|TRBJ1-5|-
TGTGCCAGCAGCTGGGGCGTCAGAATCAATCAGCCCCAGCATTTT
CASSWGVRINQPQHF
>TRBV4-1|TRBD1|TRBJ1-3|-
TGCGCCAGCAGCCACCCCGGGACAGGGGACACTGGAAACACCATATATTTT
CASSHPGTGDTGNTIYF
>TRBV10-2|TRBD1|TRBJ1-1|-
TGCGCCAGCAGTGAGCCGGTGACAGGGAGGAACACTGAAGCTTTCTTT
CASSEPVTGRNTEAFF
>TRBV4-3|-|TRBJ1-2|few
TGCGCCAGCAGCCAGGAACAGAACTATGGCTACACCTTC
CASSQEQNYGYTF
>TRBV7-3|TRBD1|TRBJ1-2|-
TGTGCCAGCAGCCCGGACAGGGACGGAATCTATGGCTACACCTTC
CASSPDRDGIYGYTF
>TRBV5-1|-|TRBJ2-2|-
TGCGCCAGCAGCTTTAGCGGAGCGAACACCGGGGAGCTGTTTTTT
CASSFSGANTGELFF
>TRBV7-9|-|TRBJ1-1|-
TGTGCCAGCAGCCCACGACGGGGGGAGAGGAACACTGAAGCTTTCTTT
CASSPRRGERNTEAFF
>TRBV7-2|-|TRBJ1-2|few
TGTGCCAGCAGCTTAGGTGGAGATAGCTATGGCTACACCTTC
CASSLGGDSYGYTF
>TRBV6-5|TRBD1|TRBJ2-7|-
TGTGCCAGCAGTTCTCCGGGACAGGGGAAGTACGAGCAGTACTTC
CASSSPGQGKYEQYF
>TRBV18|-|TRBJ2-7|-
TGTGCCAGCTCACCATTGAAGGGGAACTACGAGCAGTACTTC
CASSPLKGNYEQYF
>TRBV4-2|TRBD2|TRBJ2-1|-
TGTGCCAGCAGCCGAGGGACTAGCGGGCTCTACAATGAGCAGTTCTTC
CASSRGTSGLYNEQFF
>TRBV2|-|TRBJ2-1|-
TGTGCCAGCAGTCCGGACAGCAGCTCCTACAATGAGCAGTTCTTC
CASSPDSSSYNEQFF
>TRBV6-5|-|TRBJ1-1|-
TGTGCCAGCAGTTATGGCATGAACACTGAAGCTTTCTTT
CASSYGMNTEAFF
>TRBV6-1|-|TRBJ2-7|-
TGTGCCAGCAGTCTGACTAGATCCTACGAGCAGTACTTC
CASSLTRSYEQYF
>TRBV5-1|-|TRBJ1-1|few
TGCGCCAGCAGCCGGGGACAAGGAAAAGCTTTCTTT
CASSRGQGKAFF
>TRBV29-1|TRBD1|TRBJ2-2|-
TGCAGCGTTGGCACAGGGGGCGGGGAGCTGTTTTTT
CSVGTGGGELFF
>TRBV2|-|TRBJ2-1|once
TGTGCCAGCATAGACTCCGGGTTTTTGAATGAGCAGTTCTTC
CASIDSGFLNEQFF
>TRBV6-6|-|TRBJ1-2|-
TGTGCCGACCAGGGTCCCCTTGGCTACACCTTC
CADQGPLGYTF
>TRBV2|TRBD2|TRBJ2-7|-
TGTGCCAGCAGCCCCGGAAGGTGGGAGGGCATGTACGAGCAGTACTTC
CASSPGRWEGMYEQYF
>TRBV2|TRBD1|TRBJ2-1|few
TGTGCCAGCAGTAAGACAGGGGGCACCCTTGGGTACAATGAGCAGTTCTTC
CASSKTGGTLGYNEQFF
>TRBV7-2|-|TRBJ2-3|-
TGTGCCAGCAGCTTAAATACGGGAAGCACAGATACGCAGTATTTT
CASSLNTGSTDTQYF
>TRBV5-1|-|TRBJ2-4|-
TGCGCCAGCAGCTTGGGGACTGGCTCAACCATTCAGTACTTC
CASSLGTGSTIQYF
>TRBV2|TRBD1|TRBJ1-2|-
TGTGCCAGCAGCGGGCAACAGGGGGCTTATGGCTACACCTTC
CASSGQQGAYGYTF
>TRBV5-6|TRBD1|TRBJ1-1|-
TGTGCCAGCAGCTACCGGGACAGGGGTTCTGAAGCTTTCTTT
CASSYRDRGSEAFF
>TRBV6-1|-|TRBJ1-1|-
TGTGCCAGCAGCTGGGGGGGGGTCACTGAAGCTTTCTTT
CASSWGGVTEAFF
>TRBV30|TRBD2|TRBJ2-7|-
TGTGCCTGGAGTTATACTAGCGGTCTCTTTCTTTCGCACTTC
CAWSYTSGLFLSHF
>TRBV27|TRBD2|TRBJ2-1|-
TGTGCCAGCAGTTCACGGGGACTAGCGGACGTCGATGAGCAGTTCTTC
CASSSRGLADVDEQFF
>TRBV5-1|TRBD1|TRBJ1-2|-
TGCGCCAGCAGCTTAGGGACAGGAACAATCTATGGCTACACCTTC
CASSLGTGTIYGYTF
>TRBV9|-|TRBJ2-3|-
TGTGCCAGCAGCGTAGCGGCGGGCGCTAGCACAGATACGCAGTATTTT
CASSVAAGASTDTQYF
>TRBV19|-|TRBJ2-7|-
TGTGCCAGTAGTATAGCGACAGCCTACGAGCAGTACTTC
CASSIATAYEQYF
>TRBV7-2|TRBD1|TRBJ2-4|-
TGTGCCAGCAGCCACCGGACAGGGGGCGCCAAAAACATTCAGTACTTC
CASSHRTGGAKNIQYF
>TRBV28|TRBD1|TRBJ1-3|-
TGTGCCAGCATGGAGGGGGCAAGAGGAAACACCATATATTTT
CASMEGARGNTIYF
>TRBV30|-|TRBJ2-7|-
TGTGCCTGGAGTGTAGCCGGCTACGAGCAGTACTTC
CAWSVAGYEQYF
>TRBV9|TRBD1|TRBJ1-1|-
TGTGCCAGCAGCGTAGCCGGGACAGCCAGGACTGAAGCTTTCTTT
CASSVAGTARTEAFF
>TRBV6-5|TRBD2|TRBJ2-7|-
TGTGCCAGCAGTTACTCTACTAGCGGGAGCACCGAGCAGTACTTC
CASSYSTSGSTEQYF
>TRBV30|-|TRBJ2-5|-
TGTGCCTGCAGGGGCGGAGAGACCCAGTACTTC
CACRGGETQYF
>TRBV2|TRBD1|TRBJ2-7|-
TGTGCCAGCAGTGTGCGACAGGGGGCTAACGAGCAGTACTTC
CASSVRQGANEQYF
>TRBV28|-|TRBJ1-2|-
TGTGCCAGCAGCCCCCGAGTCCGCGGCTACACCTTC
CASSPRVRGYTF
>TRBV7-2|TRBD2|TRBJ2-1|-
TGTGCCAGCAGCGGGACTAGCGGGAGCGCGCGCTCCTACAATGAGCAGTTCTTC
CASSGTSGSARSYNEQFF
>TRBV7-9|-|TRBJ2-5|-
TGTGCCAGCAGCTTAGGTTATGGAGAACAAGAGACCCAGTACTTC
CASSLGYGEQETQYF
>TRBV29-1|-|TRBJ2-1|-
TGCAGCGTTGAACAGCTGTGGGAGCTATACAATGAGCAGTTCTTC
CSVEQLWELYNEQFF
>TRBV29-1|TRBD1|TRBJ2-7|-
TGCAGCGTTGACTCTGGGGCAGGGGGCTACTACGAGCAGTACTTC
CSVDSGAGGYYEQYF
>TRBV11-1|TRBD1|TRBJ2-7|-
TGTGCCAGCAGCTTCAGAGACAGGGCTGGCGAGCAGTACTTC
CASSFRDRAGEQYF
>TRBV11-2|-|TRBJ2-3|-
TGTGCCAGCAGCCGCGTAGTGCTTAACACAGATACGCAGTATTTT
CASSRVVLNTDTQYF
>TRBV19|-|TRBJ2-5|-
-
CASSISVQETQYF
>TRBV28|TRBD1|TRBJ1-3|-
TGTGCCAGCAGTTTACCCACAGGGGCCCCTGGAAACACCATATATTTT
CASSLPTGAPGNTIYF
>TRBV28|TRBD1|TRBJ1-2|once
TGTGCCAGCAGGGGGACAGGGGAACTTACCTATGGCTACACCTTC
CASRGTGELTYGYTF
>TRBV20-1|-|TRBJ2-7|-
TGCGGTGGGGGCCACGAGCAGTACTTC
CGGGHEQYF
>TRBV28|TRBD1|TRBJ1-2|-
TGTGCCAGCAGAACAGGGGACTTTAGCTATGGCTACACCTTC
CASRTGDFSYGYTF
>TRBV6-1|-|TRBJ2-7|-
TGTGCCAGCAGTGAACAGGGTATGAGCTACGAGCAGTACTTC
CASSEQGMSYEQYF
>TRBV18|-|TRBJ2-3|-
TGTGCCAGCTCAGGCAGGACAGTCACAGATACGCAGTATTTT
CASSGRTVTDTQYF
>TRBV9|TRBD1|TRBJ2-2|-
TGTGCCAGCAGCCTCACGACAGGGACATCAGGGGAGCTGTTTTTT
CASSLTTGTSGELFF
>TRBV2|-|TRBJ2-7|once
TGTGCCAGCCTCCTATTCGCAGGCATAAACGAGCAGTACTTC
CASLLFAGINEQYF
>TRBV2|TRBD2|TRBJ2-1|-
TGTGCCAGCAGTGCTTCTGGGGGGGGAGATGAGCAGTTCTTC
CASSASGGGDEQFF